The rows below give T cell receptor beta chains drawn from one sample of a study of T cell responses to AZD1222 COVID-19 vaccine. The protocol was immunoSEQ multiplex PCR, while the TCRdb copy is restricted to in-frame clones and leaves out a portion. The sample lists 150,000 or so clones, around nine tenths occurring once. Sequencing was performed on peripheral blood, taken on day 0 of AZD1222 vaccination. The receptors here all came from an adult in good health. CDR3s include the opening cysteine and the closing phenylalanine or tryptophan. A D gene is named only where the DNA matches it firmly. Some rows have no size entry. The others give once, few or many, or a class for an expanded clone.

length: 14
J: TRBJ1-5
D: .
size: .
V: TRBV10-3
DNA: TGTGCCATCAGCGACAGGCTTAAGGGTCAGCCCCAGCATTTT
CDR3: CAISDRLKGQPQHF

length: 16
J: TRBJ1-5
D: TRBD1
size: .
V: TRBV30
DNA: TGTGCCTGGCGTTGGCAGGGGGCTTTTGGCAATCAGCCCCAGCATTTT
CDR3: CAWRWQGAFGNQPQHF

length: 15
J: TRBJ1-2
D: TRBD1
size: .
V: TRBV24-1
DNA: TGTGCCACCAGTGGTAGACAGGGTGAGGATTATGGCTACACCTTC
CDR3: CATSGRQGEDYGYTF

length: 11
J: TRBJ2-3
D: .
size: .
V: TRBV6-5
DNA: TGTGCCAGCAGAGTCCCAGATACGCAGTATTTT
CDR3: CASRVPDTQYF

length: 13
J: TRBJ1-1
D: .
size: .
V: TRBV29-1
DNA: TGCAGCGGGGCAGACACCATGAACACTGAAGCTTTCTTT
CDR3: CSGADTMNTEAFF

length: 14
J: TRBJ2-7
D: TRBD1
size: .
V: TRBV6-6
DNA: TGTGCCAGCAGTGGGACAGGGGGCGGCTACGAGCAGTACTTC
CDR3: CASSGTGGGYEQYF

length: 14
J: TRBJ1-4
D: TRBD1
size: .
V: TRBV29-1
DNA: TGCAGCGGCCTAAGACAGGGGAGTAATGAAAAACTGTTTTTT
CDR3: CSGLRQGSNEKLFF

length: 16
J: TRBJ2-3
D: TRBD2
size: few
V: TRBV6-4
DNA: TGTGCCAGCAGTGTCCTAGCGGGAGGAAAAGGAGATACGCAGTATTTT
CDR3: CASSVLAGGKGDTQYF

length: 18
J: TRBJ2-5
D: .
size: once
V: TRBV7-8
DNA: TGTGCCAGCAGCCCCGATATCGGGGAGAGGGGACACCAAGAGACCCAGTACTTC
CDR3: CASSPDIGERGHQETQYF

length: 17
J: TRBJ2-5
D: TRBD1
size: few
V: TRBV6-1
DNA: TGTGCCAGCAGTGCGGGGACAGCATCCTCATTTCAAGAGACCCAGTACTTC
CDR3: CASSAGTASSFQETQYF

length: 11
J: TRBJ1-1
D: .
size: once
V: TRBV28
DNA: TGTGCCAGCAGAAGGGGGAATGAAGCTTTCTTT
CDR3: CASRRGNEAFF

length: 14
J: TRBJ1-3
D: .
size: once
V: TRBV29-1
DNA: TGCAGCGCCTCGGACAGTCTAGGAGGAAACACCATATATTTT
CDR3: CSASDSLGGNTIYF

length: 14
J: TRBJ1-1
D: .
size: .
V: TRBV6-2/TRBV6-3
DNA: TGTGCCAGCAGCGGGACTTTCAGGGGCACTGAAGCTTTCTTT
CDR3: CASSGTFRGTEAFF

length: 15
J: TRBJ1-6
D: .
size: .
V: TRBV5-8
DNA: TGTGCCAGCAGCCCCCGGGCAGGCTATAATTCACCCCTCCACTTT
CDR3: CASSPRAGYNSPLHF